This is a list of T cell receptor beta chains from one sample in a study of T cell responses to AZD1222 COVID-19 vaccine. Repertoires were generated with immunoSEQ multiplex PCR, while TCRdb's copy carries only in-frame clones and drops some. The sample lists about 130,000 clones, about nine tenths occurring once. The source material was peripheral blood, sampled on day 0 of AZD1222 vaccination. These TCRs come from an adult in good health. Both conserved end residues are part of each CDR3. Each record gives: D gene, J gene, V gene, clone size, CDR3 protein, CDR3 DNA. The D gene is left open where the match is weak. Size tells how often a clone was seen (once, few, many) or the class of an expanded clone, and some rows leave it out.

.,TRBJ2-1,TRBV27,.,CASRRNRQIYNEQFF,TGTGCCAGCAGAAGAAACAGGCAGATCTACAATGAGCAGTTCTTC
.,TRBJ2-7,TRBV3-1/TRBV3-2,.,CASSSRAGHMNF,TGTGCCAGCAGCTCTCGGGCCGGGCATATGAACTTC
.,TRBJ2-2,TRBV29-1,.,CSVEGGKNTGELFF,TGCAGCGTTGAAGGGGGCAAGAACACCGGGGAGCTGTTTTTT
TRBD1,TRBJ1-4,TRBV12-3/TRBV12-4,.,CASSFGWDRHRVF,TGTGCCAGCAGTTTCGGATGGGACAGACACAGGGTTTTT
TRBD1,TRBJ2-7,TRBV18,.,CASSPMGDRAYEQYF,TGTGCCAGCTCACCCATGGGGGACAGAGCCTACGAGCAGTACTTC
.,TRBJ1-2,TRBV19,.,CASSLLPQGRGYGYTF,TGTGCCAGTAGTCTCCTACCACAGGGTAGGGGCTATGGCTACACCTTC
.,TRBJ1-1,TRBV2,few,CASTPANTEAFF,TGTGCCAGCACTCCAGCGAACACTGAAGCTTTCTTT
.,TRBJ2-1,TRBV11-2,.,CASSDHSRGEQFF,TGTGCCAGCAGCGACCATTCGCGGGGTGAGCAGTTCTTC
.,TRBJ2-3,TRBV19,.,CASSRSSSTDTQYF,TGTGCCAGTAGTAGAAGCAGTAGCACAGATACGCAGTATTTT
TRBD1,TRBJ1-6,TRBV5-1,.,CASSLRTGGNSPLHF,TGCGCCAGCAGCTTGCGGACAGGGGGTAATTCACCCCTCCACTTT
.,TRBJ1-3,TRBV9,.,CASSVKGAGNTIYF,TGTGCCAGCAGCGTAAAGGGAGCCGGAAACACCATATATTTT
TRBD2,TRBJ2-3,TRBV5-1,.,CASRAGGWADTQYF,TGCGCCAGCAGAGCGGGGGGCTGGGCAGATACGCAGTATTTT
.,TRBJ2-5,TRBV18,.,CASSPPASPGETQYF,TGTGCCAGCTCACCACCCGCCTCTCCAGGGGAGACCCAGTACTTC
.,TRBJ1-2,TRBV18,.,CASSPPPGQNGYTF,TGTGCCAGCTCACCACCCCCAGGGCAAAACGGCTACACCTTC
.,TRBJ1-5,TRBV28,.,CASSSPFDRINQPQHF,TGTGCCAGCAGTTCCCCATTCGACAGGATCAATCAGCCCCAGCATTTT
.,TRBJ2-7,TRBV4-1,.,CASSQQGEFEQYF,TGCGCCAGCAGCCAGCAAGGGGAATTCGAGCAGTACTTC
.,TRBJ1-5,TRBV19,.,CASSFRGLQPQHF,TGTGCCAGTAGTTTCCGGGGGCTTCAGCCCCAGCATTTT
.,TRBJ1-2,TRBV27,.,CASRNGGLPYYGYTF,TGTGCCAGCAGAAACGGGGGGTTACCGTACTATGGCTACACCTTC
.,TRBJ2-5,TRBV2,.,CACQSFGTETQYF,TGTGCCTGCCAGTCATTCGGGACGGAGACCCAGTACTTC
TRBD1,TRBJ1-6,TRBV18,few,CASSGTGNSPLHF,TGTGCCAGCTCCGGGACAGGAAATTCACCCCTCCACTTT
.,TRBJ2-3,TRBV10-3,.,CAIRDAGVKTSTDTQYF,TGTGCCATCAGGGACGCCGGGGTCAAGACTAGCACAGATACGCAGTATTTT
.,TRBJ1-5,TRBV28,.,CASRDTQGHQPQHF,TGTGCCAGCAGGGACACACAGGGCCATCAGCCCCAGCATTTT
TRBD1,TRBJ1-3,TRBV27,once,CASSPRGRGPAGNTIYF,TGTGCCAGCAGCCCTCGGGGCAGGGGGCCAGCTGGAAACACCATATATTTT
TRBD1,TRBJ1-1,TRBV5-4,few,CAMQPPVWDRDSSTEAFF,TGTGCCATGCAACCCCCCGTCTGGGACAGGGATTCGAGCACTGAAGCTTTCTTT
.,TRBJ2-7,TRBV6-5,once,CASSYSGHYEQYF,TGTGCCAGCAGTTACTCTGGCCACTACGAGCAGTACTTC
.,TRBJ2-1,TRBV6-1,few,CASSDRMYNEQFF,TGTGCCAGCAGTGACCGGATGTACAATGAGCAGTTCTTC
.,TRBJ2-5,TRBV6-5,.,CASSYSPGAGRETQYF,TGTGCCAGCAGTTACTCCCCCGGCGCGGGGAGGGAGACCCAGTACTTC
.,TRBJ1-5,TRBV19,.,CASSISAGTVNSNQPQHF,TGTGCCAGTAGTATATCCGCGGGCACAGTGAATAGCAATCAGCCCCAGCATTTT
.,TRBJ2-4,TRBV15,.,CATSRRKLAKNIQYF,TGTGCCACCAGCAGGCGGAAGCTAGCCAAAAACATTCAGTACTTC
TRBD1,TRBJ1-1,TRBV6-6,.,CASTLSGEGATEAFF,TGTGCCAGCACCTTAAGTGGGGAGGGGGCCACTGAAGCTTTCTTT
TRBD1,TRBJ1-1,TRBV7-2,.,CASSSYRDRVAEAFF,TGTGCCAGCAGCTCTTATCGGGACAGGGTAGCTGAAGCTTTCTTT
.,TRBJ2-2,TRBV7-6,once,CASSLSRGGHLPGELFF,TGTGCCAGCAGCTTATCAAGAGGGGGACACCTCCCCGGGGAGCTGTTTTTT
.,TRBJ1-6,TRBV7-2,.,CASSLVGGGSPLHF,TGTGCCAGCAGCTTAGTGGGGGGTGGTTCACCCCTCCACTTT
TRBD1,TRBJ2-6,TRBV10-1,.,CASSAGTGGSGANVLTF,TGCGCCAGCAGCGCCGGGACAGGGGGCTCAGGGGCCAACGTCCTGACTTTC
.,TRBJ1-5,TRBV19,once,CAISPQISNQPQHF,TGTGCCATCTCCCCACAAATTAGCAATCAGCCCCAGCATTTT
TRBD2,TRBJ2-7,TRBV29-1,.,CSVPRTSGSYEQYF,TGCAGCGTCCCTAGGACTAGCGGGAGTTACGAGCAGTACTTC
.,TRBJ2-7,TRBV7-3,once,CASSLTPGVAYEQYF,TGTGCCAGCAGCTTAACCCCAGGGGTTGCCTACGAGCAGTACTTC
.,TRBJ2-7,TRBV5-1,.,CASSSRTSEQYF,TGCGCCAGCAGCTCCCGGACCTCCGAGCAGTACTTC
TRBD1,TRBJ2-5,TRBV5-1,.,CASSLSTGVAETQYF,TGCGCCAGCAGCTTGTCTACAGGGGTTGCGGAGACCCAGTACTTC
TRBD2,TRBJ2-5,TRBV2,.,CASSEARGTIQETQYF,TGTGCCAGCAGTGAAGCGCGGGGGACTATTCAAGAGACCCAGTACTTC
.,TRBJ2-7,TRBV24-1,.,CATSDLLPPTGTLTYEQYF,TGTGCCACCAGTGATTTGCTACCCCCAACCGGGACACTAACCTACGAGCAGTACTTC
.,TRBJ2-7,TRBV29-1,.,CSVEGVVSSYEQYF,TGCAGCGTTGAAGGTGTCGTGAGCTCCTACGAGCAGTACTTC
TRBD1,TRBJ2-7,TRBV4-1,.,CASRIRDRGGEQYF,TGCGCCAGCAGAATCCGGGACAGGGGCGGTGAGCAGTACTTC
.,TRBJ2-5,TRBV9,.,CASSVGNSQETQYF,TGTGCCAGCAGCGTAGGGAATAGCCAAGAGACCCAGTACTTC
.,TRBJ1-1,TRBV6-4,.,CASRAGLMNTEAFF,TGTGCCAGCAGGGCAGGCCTAATGAACACTGAAGCTTTCTTT
.,TRBJ2-7,TRBV5-4,.,CASSLFDRSSEEQYF,TGTGCCAGCAGCTTATTTGACAGGTCAAGTGAGGAGCAGTACTTC
TRBD1,TRBJ1-5,TRBV10-2,.,CASSESTGNNQPQHF,TGCGCCAGCAGTGAGTCGACAGGGAACAATCAGCCCCAGCATTTT
TRBD1,TRBJ1-2,TRBV11-2,.,CASSQYDRGQYYGYTF,TGTGCCAGCAGTCAATACGACAGGGGGCAATACTATGGCTACACCTTC
.,TRBJ2-2,TRBV4-3,.,CASSQETNTGELFF,TGCGCCAGCAGCCAGGAGACTAACACCGGGGAGCTGTTTTTT
TRBD1,TRBJ2-2,TRBV5-1,.,CASSYRQGDTGELFF,TGCGCCAGCAGCTACCGACAGGGTGATACCGGGGAGCTGTTTTTT
.,TRBJ1-4,TRBV6-2/TRBV6-3,.,CASSYMGDGPAEKLFF,TGTGCCAGCAGTTACATGGGGGATGGACCGGCTGAAAAACTGTTTTTT
.,TRBJ1-5,TRBV29-1,.,CSVMEPSNQPQHF,TGCAGCGTGATGGAGCCCAGCAATCAGCCCCAGCATTTT
TRBD2,TRBJ2-7,TRBV5-1,.,CASSLGGGVPYEQYF,TGCGCCAGCAGCTTGGGCGGGGGGGTCCCCTACGAGCAGTACTTC
TRBD2,TRBJ2-7,TRBV5-4,once,CASSPGGAGGPGEQYF,TGTGCCAGCAGCCCTGGAGGGGCGGGAGGGCCGGGCGAGCAGTACTTC
.,TRBJ2-7,TRBV7-2,.,CASITGGGLSSYEQYF,TGTGCCAGCATAACGGGTGGGGGACTTAGCTCCTACGAGCAGTACTTC